A single sample is the source of the 15 T cell receptor beta chains below, sequenced in a study of regulatory T cells in long-lasting Graves disease. Researchers made TCR beta libraries by using iRepertoire HTBI primers and running Arm-PCR on CDR3 regions. One entry per CDR3 protein results from TCRdb running MiXCR on the multiplex PCR reads. This table holds 650,000 to 850,000 distinct CDR3 sequences, around 30% found once. The sample's time point: persistent/refractory GD, antithyroid drugs over 5 years with positive TRAb. The TCR library was made from RNA extracted from PBMCs. Sequenced material: peripheral blood mononuclear cells (PBMCs), taken when the disease was refractory, from a patient treated with antithyroid drugs. The receptor source for this set is a female donor with Graves disease.

The sample holds many counts of this clonotype. This chain uses TRBV2 with TRBJ2-1, with TRBD2 matching over 10 bases. Germline CDR1 reads SNHLY; CDR2 reads FYNNEI. CDR3 length equals 15 residues. Unmatched junction bases numbered 7, after V lost 6 bases and J lost 5 bases. CDR3 in amino acids: CASRPLAGVNNEQFF. The CDR3 nucleotides are TGTGCCAGCAGGCCGCTAGCGGGAGTGAACAATGAGCAGTTCTTC. The full variable domain, its missing parts supplied by reference TRBV2 and TRBJ2-1, is EPEVTQTPSHQVTQMGQEVILRCVPISNHLYFYWYRQILGQKVEFLVSFYNNEISEKSEIFDDQFSVERPDGSNFTLKIRSTKLEDSAMYFCASRPLAGVNNEQFFGPGTRLTVL.

This clonotype was picked up many times. The chain employs TRBV3-1 and TRBJ1-2; 7 nucleotides agree with TRBD1. Losses at the gene ends were 1 base for V and 4 bases for J; bases not matched to a gene: 6. This CDR3 has 15 residues. Germline V gene sequence: CDR1 LGHDT, CDR2 YNNKEL (reference sequence). The CDR3 coding sequence is TGTGCCAGCAGCCAAGGGACAGGACTCCTCTATGGCTACACCTTC. Translation: CASSQGTGLLYGYTF. Full variable domain (remainder filled in from reference TRBV3-1 and TRBJ1-2): DTAVSQTPKYLVTQMGNDKSIKCEQNLGHDTMYWYKQDSKKFLKIMFSYNNKELIINETVPNRFSPKSPDKAHLNLHINSLELGDSAVYFCASSQGTGLLYGYTFGSGTRLTVV.

This clonotype was counted a few times. The chain is built from TRBV20-1 and TRBJ1-1; TRBD1 is a possible D gene (5 bases). Germline CDR1 is DFQATT and CDR2 is SNEGSKA (reference sequence). The CDR3 contains 13 residues. V was clipped by 6 bases and J by 4 bases, with 15 bases between them. DNA for the CDR3: TGCAGTGCGGAAAACAGGTTAGGCACTGAAGCTTTCTTT. This encodes CSAENRLGTEAFF.

This clonotype was seen only a few times. J is TRBJ2-3 and V is TRBV5-1; weak D call: TRBD2 (5 bases). The CDR3 runs to 17 residues. Germline values: CDR1 SGHRS, CDR2 YFSETQ. Trimming pared 1 base from V and 0 bases from J, leaving 15 bases between. The CDR3 is CASSLSMSGSSTDTQYF. In DNA, the CDR3 is TGCGCCAGCAGCTTGTCCATGAGCGGTTCTAGCACAGATACGCAGTATTTT.

The rearrangement joins TRBV7-3 to TRBJ1-1; no clear D. Deletions cut 3 bases from V and 1 base from J, with 12 bases between. Germline CDR1 and CDR2: SGHTA and FQGTGA. The CDR3 totals 15 residues. The CDR3 region is CASSFGRSENTEAFF. CDR3 nucleotides: TGTGCCAGCAGCTTTGGACGGTCGGAGAACACTGAAGCTTTCTTT.

The J gene is TRBJ2-7, the V gene TRBV12-5, with D possibly TRBD2 on 6 matching bases. Germline V gives CDR1 LGHNT, CDR2 FRNRAP. Between the trimmed V and J ends, which lost 0 bases and 3 bases, there was a span of 12 bases. CDR3 size: 15 residues. CDR3 coding DNA: TGTGCTAGTGGTTTGGTGGGTGCGGGGAACTACGAGCAGTACTTC. This encodes CASGLVGAGNYEQYF.

This clonotype was seen a few times. V gene TRBV25-1 combines with J gene TRBJ2-7; TRBD1 agrees at 7 bases. V lost 6 bases, J lost 2 bases, and 7 bases stayed unmatched. This CDR3 is built from 14 residues. Germline V gene lookup returns CDR1 MGHDK and CDR2 SYGVNS. CDR3 nucleotide sequence: TGTGCCAGCAGATCCGGGACAGATACCTACGAGCAGTACTTC. Its translation: CASRSGTDTYEQYF.

This clonotype came up a few times. The J gene is TRBJ1-5, the V gene TRBV28, with TRBD1 as a possible D gene (6 bases). Trimming took 3 bases from V and 8 from J, leaving 14 bases between them. This CDR3 has 14 amino acids. The germline CDR1 and CDR2 sequences are MDHEN and SYDVKM. The CDR3 loop is CASSLAGGVEPQHF. Here the CDR3 DNA reads TGTGCCAGCAGTTTGGCGGGGGGCGTAGAGCCCCAGCATTTT.

This clonotype showed up just once. The V and J genes are TRBV15 and TRBJ1-5; D ambiguous. The CDR3 totals 13 residues. V was cut by 2 bases and J by 3 bases, with 5 bases left in between. Germline CDR1 is LNHNV and CDR2 is YYDKDF (reference sequence). The CDR3 loop reads CATSRTPNQPQHF. The DNA for the CDR3 is TGTGCCACCAGCAGAACTCCCAATCAGCCCCAGCATTTT.

The chain combines TRBV3-1 with TRBJ1-1, with a tentative D call TRBD1 (6 bases). Deletions cut 2 bases from V and 5 bases from J, with 9 bases between. Germline CDR1 LGHDT, CDR2 YNNKEL (reference sequence). CDR3 size: 13 residues. As DNA, the CDR3 is TGTGCCAGCAGCCAACTGAGGGGGACTGAAGCTTTCTTT. This translates into CASSQLRGTEAFF.

Many counts were recorded for this clonotype. V and J are TRBV11-1 and TRBJ1-1; no reliable D call. The V end lost 5 bases, the J end lost 1 base, and 11 bases lay between the germline ends. The CDR3 is made up of 14 amino acids. Germline V gene sequence: CDR1 SGHAT, CDR2 FQDESV (reference sequence). In nucleotides, the CDR3 is TGTGCCAGCAGCCCACGGCTGAAGAACACTGAAGCTTTCTTT. It is translated as CASSPRLKNTEAFF.

This clonotype was seen only a few times. The V call is TRBV11-2, the J call TRBJ2-4, with D unresolved. The CDR3 sequence is 15 residues long. V lost 5 bases to trimming and J lost 0 bases, with 11 bases between them. The germline gives CDR1 SGHAT, CDR2 FQNNGV. CDR3 nucleotides: TGTGCCAGCAGCAAAACACCTCTAGCCAAAAACATTCAGTACTTC. It codes for CASSKTPLAKNIQYF.

The rearrangement links TRBV12-3 or TRBV12-4 to TRBJ1-1; tentatively, D is TRBD1 (6 bases). V shed 3 bases and J shed 0 bases, with 14 bases lying between them. This CDR3 has 16 residues. The CDR3 region has the DNA TGTGCCAGCAGTTTTCGCGGGGGCCTCATGAACACTGAAGCTTTCTTT. Its protein is CASSFRGGLMNTEAFF.

This clonotype has more than one count but fewer than ten. The CDR3 loop reads CASSLDRGPLGSYGYTF. CDR3 coding DNA: TGTGCCAGCAGCTTAGATCGCGGGCCTCTGGGGAGCTATGGCTACACCTTC. V and J are TRBV7-2 and TRBJ1-2; the D is unclear. Germline V CDR1 and CDR2: SGHTA, FQGNSA. This CDR3 has 17 amino acids. The V and J ends lost 1 base and 4 bases respectively, with 19 bases between them.

This chain links TRBV10-3 with TRBJ2-5; 9 bases agree with TRBD2. The CDR3 length is 14 residues. CDR1 ENHRY and CDR2 SYGVKD come from the germline V gene. V shed 6 bases and J 5 bases; nucleotides not matched to a gene: 7. The CDR3: CAISASGRMETQYF. The CDR3 nucleotides read TGTGCCATCAGCGCCAGCGGGAGGATGGAGACCCAGTACTTC.